This T cell receptor (beta chain) originates from a study of blood T cell repertoires in COVID-19. For the study at large: The origin of the acute and convalescent COVID-19 samples was the United States, Italy and Spain. T cells, B-cell-depleted T cells, or PBMCs supplied cDNA or gDNA.

In the original workflow: Amplification of reference gene primers provided the estimated nucleated cell counts. Some clones are missing from TCRdb's copy, which holds only in-frame ones; the method was immunoSEQ multiplex PCR. The V and J calls and the clone size are those of that table, but D and trimming were determined from the DNA. Among tens of thousands of clones, around 85% were seen once, and the ten largest hold more than 2%. Material for sequencing was peripheral blood. The sequence was obtained from a woman aged 60 to 75 with acute or convalescent COVID-19.

Here the CDR3 reads CASSDRTVGFGEKLFF. The CDR3 bases are TGTGCCAGCAGTGATCGGACAGTAGGGTTCGGGGAAAAACTGTTTTTT. J is TRBJ1-4 and V is TRBV2, with D maybe TRBD1 (6 bases). V dropped 3 bases and J dropped 8 bases, with 19 bases sitting between them. Germline CDR1 SNHLY, CDR2 FYNNEI. The CDR3 has 16 residues. The full variable domain, its missing parts supplied by reference TRBV2 and TRBJ1-4, is EPEVTQTPSHQVTQMGQEVILRCVPISNHLYFYWYRQILGQKVEFLVSFYNNEISEKSEIFDDQFSVERPDGSNFTLKIRSTKLEDSAMYFCASSDRTVGFGEKLFFGSGTQLSVL.